This paragraph reports one TCR beta chain. This clone's antigen is unknown. No much larger clone exists at a distance of one base, and base qualities are not known. Patients with autoimmune disease history or receiving systemic immunosuppression were excluded from the trial. Peripheral blood for TCR sequencing was drawn from every dose cohort at baseline, at cycle 4 day 1 and at cycle 7 day 1. The samples were drawn from a first-in-human, open-label, multicenter phase I dose-escalation trial of ivuxolimab. Adults with locally advanced or metastatic melanoma, renal cell carcinoma, hepatocellular carcinoma or head and neck squamous cell carcinoma were enrolled in the trial. Before TCR sequencing, CD4+ T cells and CD8+ T cells from peripheral blood were sorted into separate populations. To sequence the TCRbeta CDR3 region, genomic DNA was isolated from the sorted cells. The immunoSEQ Assay was used to sequence the TCRbeta CDR3 regions. TCRdb obtained this table from immuneACCESS and retained in-frame rearrangements with V and J assigned. These tables miss some clones; where compared with another copy, unresolved V genes account for less than half of the shortfall, and the remainder is unexplained. The sample contains over 80,000 clones, roughly 90% of them found a single time. 0.33% of the sample comes from the top ten.

This sample was included in a study of OX40 agonist ivuxolimab in advanced cancers. For context, the study as a whole: Ivuxolimab, which targeted the costimulatory receptor OX40 (CD134), was an agonistic, fully human IgG2 monoclonal antibody. The monotherapy dose-escalation portion (N of about 52 patients) of the phase I ivuxolimab trial is reported in the paper. Intravenous ivuxolimab was administered to patients every 2 weeks at six dose levels: 0.01, 0.1, 0.3, 1.5, 3 and 10 mg/kg. Of the roughly 54 patients in dose escalation, approximately 20 had hepatocellular carcinoma, about 15 had melanoma, 9 had renal cell carcinoma and 9 had head and neck cancer. The purpose of peripheral TCRbeta sequencing was to test whether ivuxolimab changed TCR sequence diversity and led to clonal T-cell expansion. In the dose-escalation cohort, approximately 83% of patients were male, and the mean age was 60 years with a range of roughly 20 to 85. Partial responses occurred in three dose-escalation patients, of whom one had hepatocellular carcinoma and two had cutaneous melanoma. Patients were allowed to have had prior anti-PD-1, anti-PD-L1 or anti-CTLA-4 therapy, and approximately 41% of the dose-escalation patients had previously received checkpoint inhibitors.

CDR3 length: 16 amino acids, cysteine to phenylalanine. The DNA shown is the 48-base CDR3, in frame from base 1. V and J are truncated by 7 bases and 4 bases respectively, leaving an intervening sequence of 20 bases. CDR1 is given as MNHEY and CDR2 as SMNVEV, both from the germline V gene (reference sequence). What the work shows at the level of the full study, not this receptor alone: At doses of 0.1 to 3.0 mg/kg, clonal expansion of both CD4+ and CD8+ blood T cells was observed from baseline to week 6. Low levels of normalized T-cell clonal expansion were also seen in some patients who did not respond. Partial responders in the 0.1-3.0 mg/kg groups had among the lowest normalized peripheral clonal expansion, especially among CD8+ T cells. The antigen specificity of the peripheral T cells that underwent clonal expansion was not determined. On average, CD8+ T cells showed more expanded clones than CD4+ T cells after ivuxolimab.

The specimen comprised CD4+ or CD8+ T cells sorted from blood, sampled in a trial of the OX40 agonist ivuxolimab. This TCR came from an adult with an advanced solid tumor such as melanoma, head and neck, liver or kidney cancer. The receptor chain draws on TRBV27 and TRBJ2-1; the D gene is perhaps TRBD1, on 8 matching bases. The CDR3 region: CASMVLAQGGYNEQFF. At the DNA level, the sequence is TGTGCCAGCATGGTTCTAGCACAGGGGGGGTACAATGAGCAGTTCTTC.